This T cell receptor beta chain was identified in a study of Graves' ophthalmopathy and Graves' hyperthyroidism. About the study: Before any treatment was given, at initial diagnosis, peripheral blood was collected. Study-wide points: Detection in blood was also observed for most expanded thyroid clonotypes above 0.001 frequency.

Using RNA transcripts, the TCR beta CDR3 regions were amplified. RT-PCR with HTBI primers came first, then second-round multiplex PCR. MiXCR, applied by TCRdb to the multiplex PCR reads, yields one record per CDR3 protein. The sample records fewer than 600,000 distinct CDR3 sequences, about 15% being singletons. Per the germline V gene, CDR1 is DFQATT and CDR2 is SNEGSKA (reference sequence). This CDR3 is 12 amino acids long. On this clonotype itself: The antigen is undetermined. A much bigger clone sits one base away, suggesting this may be a read error.

Ophthalmopathy donors' eye disease showed moderate-to-severe activity, CAS of at least 3, NOSPECS of at least 4 and duration under 3 months. The rearrangement joins TRBV20-1 to TRBJ1-1, with D perhaps TRBD1 (6 bases). The clonotype was recovered from a woman under 40 with Graves' ophthalmopathy. The sample consisted of blood. In nucleotides, the CDR3 is TGCAGTTCTAGATCCGACAGGAGTGGCGCTTTCTTT. As protein: CSSRSDRSGAFF.